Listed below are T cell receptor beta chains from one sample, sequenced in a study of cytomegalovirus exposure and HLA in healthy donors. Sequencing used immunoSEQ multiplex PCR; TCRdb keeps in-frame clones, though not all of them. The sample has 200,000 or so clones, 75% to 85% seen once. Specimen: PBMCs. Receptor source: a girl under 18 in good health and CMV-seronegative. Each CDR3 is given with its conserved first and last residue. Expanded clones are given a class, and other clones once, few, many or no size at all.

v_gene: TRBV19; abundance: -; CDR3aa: CASSIFGRQVGGYTEAFF
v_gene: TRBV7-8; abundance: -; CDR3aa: CASSLDGGSSYEQYF
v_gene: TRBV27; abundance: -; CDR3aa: CASSYGTSGTNTQYF
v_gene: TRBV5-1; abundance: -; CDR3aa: CASSFDRLNNSPLHF
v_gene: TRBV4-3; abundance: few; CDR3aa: CASSQDTAGGLSYEQYF
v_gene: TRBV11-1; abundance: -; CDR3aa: CASSLASGGAGKNIQYF
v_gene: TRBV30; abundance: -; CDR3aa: CAWDRSAYNEQFF
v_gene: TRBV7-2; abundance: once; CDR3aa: CASSPGGGDYGYTF
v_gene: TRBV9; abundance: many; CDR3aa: CASSVAGTTYGYTF
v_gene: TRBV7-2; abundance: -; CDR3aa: CASSLELAGGLQETQYF
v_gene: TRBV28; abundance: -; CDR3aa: CASGGDTQYF
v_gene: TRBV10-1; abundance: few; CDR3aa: CASSESQGNGNTIYF
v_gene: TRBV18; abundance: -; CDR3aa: CASSPPGQGHYGYTF
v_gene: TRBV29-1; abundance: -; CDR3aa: CSVGQANYEQYF
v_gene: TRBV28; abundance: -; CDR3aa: CASSPDRGNGNTIYF
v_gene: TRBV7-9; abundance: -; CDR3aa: CASSQISPDGYFF
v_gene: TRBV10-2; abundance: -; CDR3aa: CASSESNGYGYTF
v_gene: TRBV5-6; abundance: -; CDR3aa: CASSVLGGGTYEQYF
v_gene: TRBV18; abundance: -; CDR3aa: CASSPTSFSGDTQYF
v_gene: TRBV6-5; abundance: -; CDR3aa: CASSYSGGLGAFF
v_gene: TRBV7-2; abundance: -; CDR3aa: CASKQTVGGAPDTQYF
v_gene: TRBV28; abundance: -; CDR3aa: CASSSAEGTMTEAFF
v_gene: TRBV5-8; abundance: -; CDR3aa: CASSLAAGVGVGANVLTF
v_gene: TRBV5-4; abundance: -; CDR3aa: CASSFSQGTYTEAFF
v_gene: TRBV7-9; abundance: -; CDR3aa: CASSLMRTPNTEAFF
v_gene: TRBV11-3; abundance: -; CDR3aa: CASGQGGSGANVLTF